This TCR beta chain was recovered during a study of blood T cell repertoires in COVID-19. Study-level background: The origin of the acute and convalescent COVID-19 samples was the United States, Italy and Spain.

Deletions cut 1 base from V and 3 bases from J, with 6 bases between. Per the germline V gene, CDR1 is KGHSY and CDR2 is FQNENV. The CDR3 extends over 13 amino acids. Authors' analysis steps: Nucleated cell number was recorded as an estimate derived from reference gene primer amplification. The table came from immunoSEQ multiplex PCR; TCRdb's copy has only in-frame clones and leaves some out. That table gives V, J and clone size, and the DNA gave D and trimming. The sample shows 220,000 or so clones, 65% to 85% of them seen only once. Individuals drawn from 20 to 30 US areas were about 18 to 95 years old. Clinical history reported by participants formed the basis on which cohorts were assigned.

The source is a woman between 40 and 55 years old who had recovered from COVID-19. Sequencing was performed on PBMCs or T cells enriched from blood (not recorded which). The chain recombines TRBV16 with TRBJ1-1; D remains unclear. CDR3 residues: CASSQLGDTEAFF. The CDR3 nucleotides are TGTGCCAGCAGCCAATTGGGAGACACTGAAGCTTTCTTT.